These 25 T cell receptor beta chains share one sample of origin, sequenced in a study of radiotherapy plus CTLA-4 blockade in lung cancer. Profiled with immunoSEQ multiplex PCR; TCRdb holds only in-frame clones, not every one. The sample has approximately 78,000 clones, roughly 80% seen once. The input for sequencing was peripheral blood, taken from a patient treated with radiotherapy plus ipilimumab. These receptors were taken from a human donor with non-small cell lung cancer who had a complete response to radiotherapy plus ipilimumab.

On this clone: Germline is not matched at one junction end, which may reflect a read error. The rearrangement joins TRBV7-7 to TRBJ2-5; D remains ambiguous. Germline V lookup: CDR1 SSHAT, CDR2 FNYEAQ (reference sequence). This CDR3 contains 12 residues. The CDR3 loop reads CASSLNGETQYF. For the CDR3, the DNA is TGTGCTAGCAGCTTAAACGGAGAGACCCAGTACTTC.

This clone has a handful of counts. The chain joins TRBV6-1 to TRBJ2-7; D may correspond to TRBD1 or TRBD2 (5 bases each). CDR3 length equals 13 residues. Germline CDR1 reads MNHNS; CDR2 reads SASEGT. The ends were cut back, 8 bases at V and 7 bases at J, with 18 bases in the middle. The CDR3 here is CASAEGIWAEQYV. CDR3 nucleotide sequence: TGTGCCAGCGCCGAGGGGATTTGGGCGGAGCAGTACGTC.

This chain connects TRBV4-1 to TRBJ2-3; 9 bases map to TRBD2. The germline V gene encodes CDR1 MGHRA and CDR2 YSYEKL. The CDR3 totals 16 residues. Germline trimming cut 3 bases from V and 4 bases from J; bases unmatched to any gene: 8. DNA of the CDR3: TGCGCCAGCAGCCAGGGCGGGAGGGCCTGGGCAGATACGCAGTATTTT. Translation gives CASSQGGRAWADTQYF.

This chain joins TRBV30 and TRBJ1-3; D possibly corresponds to TRBD1 (5 bases). This CDR3 spans 14 amino acids. CDR1 GTSNPN and CDR2 SVGIG come from the germline V gene (reference sequence). V was clipped by 2 bases and J by 6 bases, with 14 bases between them. CDR3 sequence reads: CAWSFRALVNTIYF. CDR3 bases: TGTGCCTGGAGTTTCAGGGCTTTAGTAAACACCATATATTTT.

The V and J genes are TRBV11-2 and TRBJ2-5, with D perhaps matching TRBD1 (5 bases). From germline, CDR1 is SGHAT and CDR2 FQNNGV. V was shortened by 0 bases and J by 0 bases, with 8 bases between the two germline ends. This CDR3 is 15 amino acids long. CDR3 amino acids: CASSLDRGYQETQYF. DNA for the CDR3: TGTGCCAGCAGCTTAGATAGGGGCTACCAAGAGACCCAGTACTTC.

The chain joins TRBV6-5 to TRBJ1-1, with 7 nucleotides matching TRBD1. The J segment lost 5 bases and the V segment lost 7 bases, leaving 10 bases of the junction unmatched. Germline V lookup: CDR1 MNHEY, CDR2 SVGAGI. There are 14 residues in the CDR3. The CDR3 DNA reads TGTGCCAGCACCACGACAGGGAGGGGAACTGAAGCTTTCTTT. It translates to CASTTTGRGTEAFF.

This clone has a handful of counts. The chain combines TRBV2 with TRBJ2-5, with TRBD2 matching 9 bases. The V segment lost 6 bases and the J segment 3 bases; nucleotides outside the gene matches: 11. CDR3 length: 16 amino acids. Germline-derived CDR1 and CDR2 are SNHLY and FYNNEI. The CDR3 DNA is TGTGCCAGCAGACACACACTAGCGGGCCTTAAAGAGACCCAGTACTTC. Protein sequence: CASRHTLAGLKETQYF.

The chain links TRBV11-2 to TRBJ2-5; D may be TRBD1 (6 bases). The length of the CDR3 is 14 residues. The V and J ends lost 5 bases and 4 bases respectively, with 14 bases between them. Germline V lookup: CDR1 SGHAT, CDR2 FQNNGV. The CDR3 sequence is CASSRQTGGETQYF. CDR3 coding DNA: TGTGCCAGCAGCCGTCAGACAGGTGGAGAGACCCAGTACTTC.

This clone was observed once. The chain is built from TRBV7-6 and TRBJ1-1; D not resolved. V lost 5 bases and J 7 bases, leaving 11 bases between the germline ends. Looked up from germline, CDR1 is SGHVS and CDR2 is FNYEAQ. The CDR3 is made up of 12 amino acids. The CDR3 sequence is CASSHQPGEAFF. As DNA, the CDR3 is TGTGCCAGCAGCCACCAGCCCGGTGAAGCTTTCTTT.

This chain connects TRBV7-6 to TRBJ2-3; 7 bases are a match to TRBD2. The CDR3 runs 15 residues. Losses at the gene ends were 3 bases for V and 2 bases for J; bases not matched to a gene: 5. Per germline, CDR1 SGHVS and CDR2 FNYEAQ. The CDR3 protein is CASSLGGYITDTQYF. The CDR3 region has the DNA TGTGCCAGCAGCTTGGGGGGGTACATCACAGATACGCAGTATTTT.

This clone was observed a single time. This chain links TRBV2 with TRBJ1-2; no clear D gene. The CDR3 length is 13 residues. The germline V gene has CDR1 SNHLY and CDR2 FYNNEI. Between the trimmed V and J ends, which lost 6 bases and 9 bases, there was a span of 17 bases. The CDR3 is CASRGMQRVRYTF. The DNA for the CDR3 is TGTGCCAGCAGGGGAATGCAAAGAGTCCGCTACACCTTC.

Only a few counts were recorded for this clone. The gene calls are TRBV29-1 and TRBJ2-2; D remains unclear. V was pared by 6 bases and J by 5 bases, with 7 bases between. The CDR3 extends over 11 amino acids. CDR1 is SQVTM and CDR2 is ANQGSEA in the germline V gene. The CDR3 protein is CSVPGTGELFF. In DNA, the CDR3 is TGCAGCGTCCCCGGGACCGGGGAGCTGTTTTTT.

This chain joins TRBV20-1 and TRBJ1-2; no clear D gene. The CDR3 runs 11 residues. Trimming shortened V by 0 bases and J by 3 bases, and 2 bases separated the two germline ends. Germline V gene sequence: CDR1 DFQATT, CDR2 SNEGSKA (reference sequence). The CDR3 DNA reads as TGCAGTGCTAGAGAAGACTATGGCTACACCTTC. It yields the protein CSAREDYGYTF.

This clone came up a few times. This chain links TRBV5-1 with TRBJ2-1, with TRBD2 matching over 10 bases. The CDR3 totals 15 residues. Germline CDR1 reads SGHRS; CDR2 reads YFSETQ. V was pared by 0 bases and J by 7 bases, with 4 bases of the junction left unmatched. CDR3 in amino acids: CASSLVASGSNEQFF. The CDR3 DNA is TGCGCCAGCAGCTTGGTGGCTAGCGGGAGTAATGAGCAGTTCTTC.

The V gene is TRBV27, the J gene TRBJ2-1; 9 bases match TRBD1. The germline V gene has CDR1 MNHEY and CDR2 SMNVEV (reference sequence). CDR3 length: 15 residues. V trimming: 5 bases; J trimming: 5 bases; junction bases outside the gene matches: 7. In DNA, the CDR3 is TGTGCCAGCAGTCCACATTGGACAGGGGACAATGAGCAGTTCTTC. Residues: CASSPHWTGDNEQFF.

This chain joins TRBV28 and TRBJ2-3; no definite D call. Germline values: CDR1 MDHEN, CDR2 SYDVKM. Trimming removed 7 bases at V and 4 bases at J, with 9 bases between. The CDR3 is 12 residues long. The CDR3 loop reads CASNIMSDTQYF. The CDR3 nucleotides are TGTGCCAGCAACATAATGTCAGATACGCAGTATTTT.

To note about this clone: This CDR3 is also generated by other DNA sequences in the sample. CDR3: CASSPGSTDTQYF. The CDR3 bases are TGTGCCAGCTCACCGGGTAGCACAGATACGCAGTATTTT. This chain uses TRBV18 with TRBJ2-3; D gene uncertain. CDR3 length: 13 residues. Germline CDR1 reads KGHSH; CDR2 reads LQKENI. V dropped 3 bases and J dropped 0 bases, with 4 bases sitting between them.

V and J are TRBV7-2 and TRBJ2-7, with a weak D call TRBD2 (6 bases). This CDR3 spans 13 amino acids. Germline CDR1 is SGHTA and CDR2 is FQGNSA. Between the trimmed V and J ends, which lost 4 bases and 5 bases, there was a span of 12 bases. CDR3 protein: CASSSRGGNEQYF. CDR3 DNA sequence: TGTGCCAGCAGCTCGAGGGGCGGGAACGAGCAGTACTTC. The full variable domain, in which reference TRBV7-2 and TRBJ2-7 provide the parts outside the CDR3, is GAGVSQSPSNKVTEKGKDVELRCDPISGHTALYWYRQSLGQGLEFLIYFQGNSAPDKSGLPSDRFSAERTGGSVSTLTIQRTQQEDSAVYLCASSSRGGNEQYFGPGTRLTVT.

The table lists this clone with many counts. The rearrangement links TRBV19 to TRBJ2-2; D gene unclear. Germline lookup yields CDR1 LNHDA and CDR2 SQIVND (reference sequence). The CDR3 has 15 residues. The germline V and J ends were trimmed by 6 bases and 0 bases, with 11 bases remaining between them. The chain's CDR3 is CASRGSLPNTGELFF. CDR3 sequence (DNA): TGTGCCAGTAGGGGCAGTCTACCGAACACCGGGGAGCTGTTTTTT.

This rearrangement joins TRBV2 to TRBJ2-3; D is perhaps TRBD1 (6 bases). This CDR3 region has 15 residues. Trimming stripped 4 bases from V and 0 bases from J, with 11 bases between. The germline V gene encodes CDR1 SNHLY and CDR2 FYNNEI. CDR3 in amino acids: CASSVSGQSTDTQYF. In nucleotides, the CDR3 is TGTGCCAGCAGTGTGTCTGGACAGAGCACAGATACGCAGTATTTT.

This clone appeared a few times. V and J are TRBV7-2 and TRBJ2-7, with D perhaps TRBD1 (5 bases). V lost 4 bases and J 3 bases, leaving 13 bases between the germline ends. The CDR3 is 14 residues long. The V gene's germline CDR1 is SGHTA and CDR2 FQGNSA. CDR3 bases: TGTGCCAGCAGCTCCCAGTCCCAGGGCTACGAGCAGTACTTC. It encodes CASSSQSQGYEQYF.

The chain has TRBV19 and TRBJ2-5, with 8 bases identical to TRBD2. CDR1 LNHDA and CDR2 SQIVND come from the germline V gene (reference sequence). The V and J ends lost 5 bases and 9 bases, in that order; junction bases with no gene match: 11. This CDR3 is 14 amino acids long. CDR3 region: CASSQGSGGRAQYF. CDR3 in DNA: TGTGCCAGTAGTCAAGGCAGCGGGGGCCGGGCCCAGTACTTC.

V gene TRBV10-1 combines with J gene TRBJ1-1, with D uncertain. Trimming left V 0 bases short and J 0 bases short, with 8 bases between. This CDR3 comprises 15 residues. The germline V gene encodes CDR1 WNHNN and CDR2 SYGVQD (reference sequence). The CDR3 protein is CASSESSVLNTEAFF. For the CDR3, the DNA is TGCGCCAGCAGTGAGTCTTCAGTTCTGAACACTGAAGCTTTCTTT.

The V call is TRBV7-6, the J call TRBJ1-4; 7 positions agree with TRBD1. Germline lookup yields CDR1 SGHVS and CDR2 FNYEAQ. Trimming at V came to 2 bases and at J to 5 bases, leaving 5 bases not matched to a gene. The CDR3 contains 15 residues. Written as DNA, the CDR3 is TGTGCCAGCAGCTTACACGCCAGGGGGAATGAAAAACTGTTTTTT. Translation: CASSLHARGNEKLFF.

This clone was picked up one time. The chain joins TRBV5-6 to TRBJ2-1; D is ambiguous. The CDR3 runs to 12 residues. V was pared by 3 bases and J by 11 bases, with 12 bases between. Germline V gene lookup returns CDR1 SGHDT and CDR2 YYEEEE. This CDR3 reads CASSSAVSKQFF. CDR3 nucleotide sequence: TGTGCCAGCAGCTCGGCGGTAAGTAAGCAGTTCTTC.